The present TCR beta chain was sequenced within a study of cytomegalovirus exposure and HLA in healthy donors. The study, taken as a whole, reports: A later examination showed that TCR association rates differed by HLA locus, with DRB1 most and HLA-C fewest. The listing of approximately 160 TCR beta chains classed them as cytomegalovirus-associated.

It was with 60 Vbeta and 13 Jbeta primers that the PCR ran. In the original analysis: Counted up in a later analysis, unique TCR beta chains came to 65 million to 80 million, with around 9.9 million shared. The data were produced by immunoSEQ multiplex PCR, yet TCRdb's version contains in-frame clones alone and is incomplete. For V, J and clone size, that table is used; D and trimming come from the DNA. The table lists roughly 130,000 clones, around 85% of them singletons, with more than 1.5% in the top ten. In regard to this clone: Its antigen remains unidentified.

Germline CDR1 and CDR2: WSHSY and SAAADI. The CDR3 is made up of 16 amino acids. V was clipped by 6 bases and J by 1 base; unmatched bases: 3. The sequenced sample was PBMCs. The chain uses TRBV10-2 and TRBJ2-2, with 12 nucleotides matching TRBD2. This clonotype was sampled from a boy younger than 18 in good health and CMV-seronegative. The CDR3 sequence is CASRRTSGVNTGELFF. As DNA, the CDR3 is TGCGCCAGCAGGAGGACTAGCGGGGTGAACACCGGGGAGCTGTTTTTT.